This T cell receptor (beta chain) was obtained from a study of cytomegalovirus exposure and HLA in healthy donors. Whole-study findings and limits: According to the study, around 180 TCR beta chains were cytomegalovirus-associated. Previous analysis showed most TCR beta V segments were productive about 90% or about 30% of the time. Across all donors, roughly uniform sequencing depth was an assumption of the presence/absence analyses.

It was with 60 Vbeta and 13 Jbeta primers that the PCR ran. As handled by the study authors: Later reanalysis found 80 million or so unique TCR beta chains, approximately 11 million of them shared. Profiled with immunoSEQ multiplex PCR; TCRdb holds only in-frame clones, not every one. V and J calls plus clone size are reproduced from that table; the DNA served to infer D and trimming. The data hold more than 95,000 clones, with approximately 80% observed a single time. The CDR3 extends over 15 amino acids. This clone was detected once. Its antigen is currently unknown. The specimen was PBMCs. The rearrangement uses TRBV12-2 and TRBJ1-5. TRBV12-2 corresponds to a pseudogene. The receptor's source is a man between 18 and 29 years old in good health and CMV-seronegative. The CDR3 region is CASRLARRGNQPQHF. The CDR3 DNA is TGTGCAAGTCGCTTAGCGCGTCGGGGCAATCAGCCCCAGCATTTT.